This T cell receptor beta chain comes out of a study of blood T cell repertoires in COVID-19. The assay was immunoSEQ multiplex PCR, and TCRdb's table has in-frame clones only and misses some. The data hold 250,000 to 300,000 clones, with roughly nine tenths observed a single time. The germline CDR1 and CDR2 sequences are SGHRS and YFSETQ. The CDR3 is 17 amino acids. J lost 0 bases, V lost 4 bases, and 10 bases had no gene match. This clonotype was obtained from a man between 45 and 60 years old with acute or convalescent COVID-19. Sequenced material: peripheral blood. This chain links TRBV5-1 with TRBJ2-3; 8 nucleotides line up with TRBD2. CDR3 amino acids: CASSPPIAGTSTDTQYF. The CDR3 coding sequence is TGCGCCAGCAGCCCCCCGATAGCGGGGACTAGCACAGATACGCAGTATTTT. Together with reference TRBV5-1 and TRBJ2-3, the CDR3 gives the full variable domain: KAGVTQTPRYLIKTRGQQVTLSCSPISGHRSVSWYQQTPGQGLQFLFEYFSETQRNKGNFPGRFSGRQFSNSRSEMNVSTLELGDSALYLCASSPPIAGTSTDTQYFGPGTRLTVL.